The entry below describes one T cell receptor beta chain. Its antigen is not identified. Regarding treatment: some 20 received Ad26.COV2.S at low or high dose, single or two shots; about five received placebo; per-sample allocation not given. Sampling was done on day 63 after the first vaccine or placebo injection. The CDR3 contains 18 residues. V lost 3 bases and J lost 1; bases outside the gene matches: 12. Germline V CDR1 and CDR2: SGHTA, FQGNSA. The data belong to a study of Ad26.COV2.S vaccination and SARS-CoV-2 variants. About the research overall: Participant was drawn from the COV1001 Ad26.COV2.S trial arm. Study results and limitations: Vaccine and placebo recipients had comparable breadth of non-spike TCRs. The breadth of spike-specific CD8+ and CD4+ T cell responses after vaccination was reportedly substantial.

Profiled with immunoSEQ multiplex PCR; TCRdb holds only in-frame clones, not every one. The sample carries over 400,000 clones, about 92% recorded once. The V gene is TRBV7-2, the J gene TRBJ2-3; 8 nucleotides match TRBD2. This TCR derives from a person aged 18-65 years who received the Ad26.COV2.S COVID-19 vaccine or a placebo. Sequenced here: peripheral blood, sampled in a trial of Ad26.COV2.S vaccine versus placebo. The CDR3 DNA sequence: TGTGCCAGCAGCTTTAAGAGCGGGGGTTACCCACGCACAGATACGCAGTATTTT. It codes for CASSFKSGGYPRTDTQYF.